Listed here are 21 T cell receptor beta chains from one sample, sequenced in a study of cytomegalovirus exposure and HLA in healthy donors (dated by TCRdb to the late 2010s). Libraries were made using the immunoSEQ multiplex PCR assay. For the multiplex PCR, a mixture combining 60 forward primers for TCR Vbeta segments and 13 reverse primers for TCR Jbeta segments was used. TCRdb holds this immuneACCESS table with in-frame rearrangements only. Some clones are missing; in checked studies, unresolved V genes explain under half, and the rest has no known cause. The sample profile shows some 140,000 clones; approximately 80% of them were found once. The ten largest clones represent around 6% of the sample. Sequenced sample: PBMCs. All receptors come from a woman aged 35 to 49 in good health and CMV-seropositive.

This sequence joins TRBV5-6 and TRBJ1-5, with a possible D match to TRBD1 (6 bases). V shed 1 base and J shed 2 bases, with 7 bases lying between them. CDR3 size: 14 residues. The germline CDR1 and CDR2 sequences are SGHDT and YYEEEE. The CDR3 DNA reads TGTGCCAGCAGCTTGTGGGGGCGCAATCAGCCCCAGCATTTT. Its protein is CASSLWGRNQPQHF.

The chain employs TRBV7-3 and TRBJ1-3; no firm D call. Per germline, CDR1 SGHTA and CDR2 FQGTGA. V gave up 1 base and J gave up 7 bases, with 8 bases separating them. The CDR3 consists of 13 residues. The CDR3 region has the DNA TGTGCCAGCAGCTTAAAGGAGGGTAACACCATATATTTT. Translation: CASSLKEGNTIYF.

The chain joins TRBV29-1 to TRBJ2-7; D possibly corresponds to TRBD1 (7 bases). Trimming removed 4 bases from V and 1 base from J, with 17 bases in between. The CDR3 is 15 amino acids. The V gene's germline CDR1 is SQVTM and CDR2 ANQGSEA. CDR3 DNA sequence: TGCAGCGTTGCGGGTGCGGAGGGGGCTTCCTACGAGCAGTACTTC. Its translation is CSVAGAEGASYEQYF.

This sequence joins TRBV5-1 and TRBJ2-5; possible D gene TRBD2, 6 bases. In germline, CDR1 is SGHRS, CDR2 YFSETQ. The V gene lost 2 bases and the J gene lost 3 bases, with 17 bases spanning the gap. CDR3 length: 16 amino acids. The CDR3 DNA reads as TGCGCCAGCAGCTTCGGAGGGAGCCGGGGAGAAGAGACCCAGTACTTC. Its protein is CASSFGGSRGEETQYF.

A single count supports this clone. The J gene is TRBJ2-7, the V gene TRBV23-1, with D unclear. TRBV23-1 is recorded as an ORF, its role being uncertain. The CDR3 spans 14 residues. V lost 6 bases and J lost 2, with 14 bases in between. CDR3 sequence: CASRTLTRTYEQYF. For the CDR3, the DNA is TGCGCCAGCAGAACCCTAACTCGAACCTACGAGCAGTACTTC.

The J gene is TRBJ1-1, the V gene TRBV7-3; no definite D call. Trimming removed 2 bases at V and 0 bases at J, with 4 bases between. The CDR3 spans 13 residues. Germline CDR1 and CDR2: SGHTA and FQGTGA. CDR3 residues: CASSLSMNTEAFF. For the CDR3, the DNA is TGTGCCAGCAGCTTATCCATGAACACTGAAGCTTTCTTT.

The chain employs TRBV6-4 and TRBJ1-2; TRBD1 agrees at 9 bases. This CDR3 region has 14 residues. From germline, CDR1 is MRHNA and CDR2 SNTAGT. V was pared by 5 bases and J by 2 bases, with 3 bases of the junction left unmatched. In DNA form, the CDR3 reads TGTGCCAGCAGTTCCGGGACAGGGAACTATGGCTACACCTTC. It is translated as CASSSGTGNYGYTF.

The rearrangement links TRBV2 to TRBJ1-2; maybe TRBD1 (6 bases). CDR3 size: 11 residues. V lost 7 bases to trimming and J lost 10 bases, with 13 bases between them. CDR1 is SNHLY, CDR2 FYNNEI, per germline. This CDR3 is CASTGQRAYTF. CDR3 sequence (DNA): TGTGCCAGCACCGGACAGCGAGCCTACACCTTC.

The V and J genes are TRBV4-1 and TRBJ1-2, with TRBD1 as a possible D gene (5 bases). Trimming took off 0 bases at V and 4 bases at J, with 12 bases between the two ends. The length of the CDR3 is 15 residues. Germline V lookup: CDR1 MGHRA, CDR2 YSYEKL. CDR3 sequence: CASSQEWQGGYGYTF. CDR3 DNA sequence: TGCGCCAGCAGCCAAGAATGGCAGGGTGGCTATGGCTACACCTTC.

The chain links TRBV30 to TRBJ2-6; 8 nucleotides line up with TRBD1. The germline gives CDR1 GTSNPN, CDR2 SVGIG (reference sequence). The V segment lost 3 bases and the J segment 2 bases; nucleotides outside the gene matches: 9. CDR3 length: 17 amino acids. The CDR3: CAWSSDRVRAGANVLTF. As DNA, the CDR3 is TGTGCCTGGAGCTCGGACAGGGTGAGAGCTGGGGCCAACGTCCTGACTTTC. The entire variable domain, with the rest obtained from reference TRBV30 and TRBJ2-6, is as follows: SQTIHQWPATLVQPVGSPLSLECTVEGTSNPNLYWYRQAAGRGLQLLFYSVGIGQISSEVPQNLSASRPQDRQFILSSKKLLLSDSGFYLCAWSSDRVRAGANVLTFGAGSRLTVL.

V gene TRBV6-5 combines with J gene TRBJ2-1; 8 bases line up with TRBD2. Germline-derived CDR1 and CDR2 are MNHEY and SVGAGI. The CDR3 consists of 12 residues. V trimming: 6 bases; J trimming: 10 bases; junction bases outside the gene matches: 5. The DNA of the CDR3 is TGTGCCAGCAGCTCAAGCGGGGGCGAGCAGTTCTTC. Translating gives CASSSSGGEQFF.

Only a few counts were recorded for this clone. This chain uses TRBV15 with TRBJ2-3, with 10 bases identical to TRBD1. The CDR3 is 16 amino acids. Germline trimming cut 4 bases from V and 13 bases from J; bases unmatched to any gene: 17. Germline V gives CDR1 LNHNV, CDR2 YYDKDF (reference sequence). The CDR3 sequence: CATSTPPGQGGSRKYF. The CDR3, as DNA: TGTGCCACCAGCACCCCACCCGGACAGGGGGGAAGTAGGAAGTATTTT.

The chain combines TRBV10-1 with TRBJ2-3; no reliable D call. Germline assignment: CDR1 WNHNN and CDR2 SYGVQD (reference sequence). CDR3 length: 12 amino acids. V gave up 3 bases and J gave up 7 bases, with 8 bases separating them. CDR3: CASSDNLYTQYF. CDR3 nucleotides: TGCGCCAGCAGTGATAATCTGTATACGCAGTATTTT.

J is TRBJ2-1 and V is TRBV5-1; 8 bases map to TRBD1. The junction had 10 bases not matched to a gene; V was cut back by 3 bases and J by 5 bases. The CDR3 spans 16 residues. The germline gives CDR1 SGHRS, CDR2 YFSETQ. CDR3 sequence (DNA): TGCGCCAGCAGCTATTGGACAGGGCCGGGCAACAATGAGCAGTTCTTC. It translates to CASSYWTGPGNNEQFF. The full variable domain, completed using reference TRBV5-1 and TRBJ2-1, is KAGVTQTPRYLIKTRGQQVTLSCSPISGHRSVSWYQQTPGQGLQFLFEYFSETQRNKGNFPGRFSGRQFSNSRSEMNVSTLELGDSALYLCASSYWTGPGNNEQFFGPGTRLTVL.

On this clone: This sample includes further DNA sequences coding for the same CDR3. The chain has TRBV27 and TRBJ2-7; TRBD1 is a possible D gene (6 bases). V lost 2 bases to trimming and J lost 4 bases, with 9 bases between them. Germline assignment: CDR1 MNHEY and CDR2 SMNVEV (reference sequence). The CDR3 is made up of 13 amino acids. CDR3 DNA: TGTGCCAGCAGTTTAAGGGGGTCATACGAGCAGTACTTC. Translation: CASSLRGSYEQYF.

The chain combines TRBV19 with TRBJ2-4, with 8 positions matching TRBD2. The V gene's germline CDR1 is LNHDA and CDR2 SQIVND (reference sequence). The CDR3 loop spans 14 amino acids. Losses at the gene ends were 8 bases for V and 3 bases for J; bases not matched to a gene: 6. The CDR3 DNA follows: TGTGCCAGTGCCCGGCGGGGGGTCAAAAACATTCAGTACTTC. Amino acids: CASARRGVKNIQYF.

The gene calls are TRBV5-4 and TRBJ2-1; TRBD2 might be the D (5 bases). V was clipped by 0 bases and J by 7 bases, with 14 bases between them. This CDR3 spans 15 amino acids. From germline, CDR1 is SGHNT and CDR2 YYREEE (reference sequence). In nucleotides, the CDR3 is TGTGCCAGCAGCTTGGCGAGGGCCGAATCAAATGAGCAGTTCTTC. It codes for CASSLARAESNEQFF. Full variable domain (rest looked up from reference TRBV5-4 and TRBJ2-1): ETGVTQSPTHLIKTRGQQVTLRCSSQSGHNTVSWYQQALGQGPQFIFQYYREEENGRGNFPPRFSGLQFPNYSSELNVNALELDDSALYLCASSLARAESNEQFFGPGTRLTVL.

V and J are TRBV7-9 and TRBJ2-2; perhaps TRBD2 as D (6 bases). CDR1 is SEHNR, CDR2 FQNEAQ, per germline (reference sequence). There are 15 residues in the CDR3. V lost 5 bases to trimming and J lost 2 bases, with 12 bases between them. This chain's CDR3 is CASSALGGNTGELFF. In DNA, the CDR3 is TGTGCCAGCAGCGCACTGGGAGGTAACACCGGGGAGCTGTTTTTT.

The J gene is TRBJ1-5, the V gene TRBV18; 9 bases line up with TRBD1. Germline V gene data show CDR1 as KGHSH and CDR2 as LQKENI. The V segment lost 4 bases and the J segment 6 bases; nucleotides outside the gene matches: 10. CDR3 length: 16 residues. CDR3 DNA: TGTGCCAGCTCACTCCGGGACAGGGAATTTGGTCAGCCCCAGCATTTT. Its protein is CASSLRDREFGQPQHF.

This chain connects TRBV5-1 to TRBJ2-2; 8 bases are a match to TRBD2. The CDR3 loop spans 15 amino acids. V trimming: 0 bases; J trimming: 5 bases; junction bases outside the gene matches: 3. CDR1 and CDR2 from the germline V gene are SGHRS and YFSETQ. CDR3 bases: TGCGCCAGCAGCTTGGTTAGCGGGATGACCGGGGAGCTGTTTTTT. It specifies CASSLVSGMTGELFF.

The chain recombines TRBV9 with TRBJ1-2, with a tentative D call TRBD1 (5 bases). Germline CDR1 reads SGDLS; CDR2 reads YYNGEE. V lost 3 bases, J lost 8 bases, and 14 bases lay in between. The CDR3 covers 13 residues. The CDR3 DNA sequence: TGTGCCAGCAGCGCGGACACTCAGGGAGGCTACACCTTC. As protein: CASSADTQGGYTF.